This record concerns one TCR beta chain sequence. This clonotype was detected many times. No cognate antigen has been identified for it. No qualities accompany the bases; no much larger clone lies one base away. The data derive from a study of T cells in Graves' hyperthyroidism and ophthalmopathy (dated by TCRdb to the late 2010s). In the study overall: A discovery cohort of about 100 patients, approximately 45 with Graves' ophthalmopathy and 55 to 60 with stable Graves' hyperthyroidism, was used to find distinguishing TCR V-J signatures. The paper reports TCR Vbeta CDR3 sequencing of about 140 peripheral blood samples: 43 ophthalmopathy, 70 to 85 hyperthyroidism and around 17 progressor patients. The 95 to 100 discovery patients were randomly divided into training and test sets at a 7:3 ratio. Following sampling, methimazole starting at 30 mg daily was given to hyperthyroidism patients, and high-dose intravenous methylprednisolone was given to ophthalmopathy patients. In addition, the study compared T-cell repertoires in thyroid tissue and in blood from 6 or 7 Graves' hyperthyroidism patients. Whether ophthalmopathy could be predicted prospectively was tested in an independent validation cohort made up of under 20 hyperthyroidism patients plus 17 patients who later progressed to ophthalmopathy.

What the work shows at the level of the full study, not this receptor alone: Sample size was not statistically predetermined, and investigators were not blinded to group allocation. In validation, the model predicted progression to ophthalmopathy a median of approximately 6.6 months before onset, with approximately 71% sensitivity and 72.22% specificity. Most expanded thyroid clonotypes (frequency above 0.001) were also found in blood, which suggests that blood repertoires may mirror thyroid immune responses. A 13 V-J signature model separated ophthalmopathy from stable hyperthyroidism, with nearly 90% sensitivity and roughly 81% specificity in cross-validation and 80%/75% in testing.

V and J lose 4 bases and 2 bases, and a span of 13 bases separates them. Via the germline V gene, CDR1 is SGHRS and CDR2 YFSETQ. The CDR3 runs 15 residues from the cysteine to the phenylalanine. Of all the DNA, just the CDR3 is kept, 45 bases in frame from base 1. The TCR beta CDR3 regions were amplified from RNA transcripts. The first round of RT-PCR for the TCR CDR3 was performed with the HTBI primer set and the Qiagen OneStep RT-PCR kit. The libraries were constructed in a second round of multiplex PCR and then size-selected and purified. Libraries were sequenced paired-end with 100 bp reads on an Illumina HiSeq2000. In the authors' own workflow: SOAPnuke was used to process the raw data, removing reads that contained adapters or uncalled bases, had a mean Phred below 15, or lacked an exact match to the constant primer or identifier. COPE v1.2.5 was used to merge high-quality paired reads, and clonotypes were defined as unique nucleotide sequences. MiTCR v1.1 was used to align the clonotypes against IMGT TRBV, TRBD and TRBJ reference segments. Only V-J combinations with frequency above 0.0001, covering about 99% of repertoires, were analysed. The TCS score was defined as the ratio of F50 (clonal expansion) to E x V (chaos), calculated using BLOSUM62-based TCRdist between CDR3 peptides within each V-J. Welch's t-statistics and random forest reduced approximately 520 V-J features to 13, which were used in a naive Bayes classifier (R e1071). Thyroid-blood repertoire similarity was quantified with the Morisita-Horn index. In-frame beta chains were kept once TCRdb had trimmed the public reads at Q25 with fastp and called clones with MiXCR. All rows with the same CDR3 protein become a single entry with the most common DNA and genes. TCRdb, not the authors, supplied the V and J calls. Here the sample has 480,000 or so distinct CDR3 sequences; about 46% occur a single time. The ten largest clones capture around 47% of the sample.

Any patient with an uncontrolled infection, another autoimmune disease, pregnancy or lactation was excluded. Diagnoses relied on clinical symptoms, serum thyroxine and TRAb, thyroid ultrasound and orbital computed tomography. Total RNA was extracted with Trizol reagent, and quality was checked on an Agilent 2100 Bioanalyzer. The receptor was derived from an adult woman with Graves' disease, either hyperthyroidism or ophthalmopathy (not recorded which). This chain joins TRBV5-1 to TRBJ1-5; TRBD1 could be the D gene, as 5 bases match. The sample taken for sequencing was peripheral blood or thyroid tissue (not recorded which). The sequence in DNA is TGCGCCAGCAGCCCGGGACCGGGAGGCAATCAGCCCCAGCATTTT. It specifies CASSPGPGGNQPQHF.